Below, 22 T cell receptor beta chains from the same sample are listed, as sequenced in a study of STAT3 mutations in large granular lymphocyte leukemia. Study conclusions and caveats: Every T-cell large granular lymphocyte leukemia patient had at least one immunodominant TCR beta clonotype.

Here immunoSEQ multiplex PCR was the method, and the copy in TCRdb shows in-frame clones only, minus some. The data contain about 42,000 clones, around 80% of them singletons. These receptors have no known antigen. Sequences were obtained from PBMCs. Receptor source: a human donor with T large granular lymphocyte leukemia. Some clones in this sample may be carry-over from other donors' samples.

The gene calls are TRBV5-1 and TRBJ1-4, with 11 bases aligning to TRBD1. The germline V gene has CDR1 SGHRS and CDR2 YFSETQ. Trimming cost V 0 bases and J 0 bases; bases outside gene matches: 1. The CDR3 runs 17 residues. The CDR3: CASSLGTGGTTNEKLFF. CDR3 coding DNA: TGCGCCAGCAGCTTGGGGACAGGGGGCACAACTAATGAAAAACTGTTTTTT.

The chain has TRBV5-6 and TRBJ1-2, with D possibly being TRBD1 (5 bases). CDR1 is SGHDT, CDR2 YYEEEE, per germline. V lost 0 bases and J lost 5, with 17 bases in between. The CDR3 has 16 amino acids. The CDR3 DNA reads as TGTGCCAGCAGCTTGGTTGGGGGAGTCATCCCTTATGGCTACACCTTC. Translating it yields CASSLVGGVIPYGYTF.

The chain has TRBV5-6 and TRBJ1-3; 7 bases match TRBD1. The germline V gene encodes CDR1 SGHDT and CDR2 YYEEEE. The V and J ends lost 3 bases and 0 bases, in that order; junction bases with no gene match: 9. The CDR3 length is 17 residues. The CDR3 loop is CASSWWGQPFSGNTIYF. The CDR3 DNA follows: TGTGCCAGCAGCTGGTGGGGACAGCCGTTCTCTGGAAACACCATATATTTT. The full variable domain, with the rest looked up from reference TRBV5-6 and TRBJ1-3, is DAGVTQSPTHLIKTRGQQVTLRCSPKSGHDTVSWYQQALGQGPQFIFQYYEEEERQRGNFPDRFSGHQFPNYSSELNVNALLLGDSALYLCASSWWGQPFSGNTIYFGEGSWLTVV.

The rearrangement uses TRBV4-1 and TRBJ1-3, with TRBD1 identical over 8 bases. Germline values: CDR1 MGHRA, CDR2 YSYEKL. The CDR3 covers 16 residues. After removal of 8 bases from V and 0 bases from J, the junction contained 9 bases not matched to a gene. DNA of the CDR3: TGCGCCAGCGGACTGACAGGGGCTGGCTCTGGAAACACCATATATTTT. This sequence encodes CASGLTGAGSGNTIYF.

This rearrangement joins TRBV6-5 to TRBJ2-1, with 8 bases identical to TRBD1. Per germline, CDR1 MNHEY and CDR2 SVGAGI. The CDR3 loop spans 15 amino acids. Unmatched junction bases numbered 11, after V lost 6 bases and J lost 7 bases. The CDR3 region is CASSPQDRVGNEQFF. Here the CDR3 DNA reads TGTGCCAGCAGCCCCCAGGACAGGGTAGGAAATGAGCAGTTCTTC.

The rearrangement joins TRBV11-3 to TRBJ2-7; 7 bases map to TRBD1. The V segment lost 4 bases and the J segment 5 bases; nucleotides outside the gene matches: 8. The V gene's germline CDR1 is SGHNT and CDR2 YENEEA. This CDR3 has 14 residues. CDR3 bases: TGTGCCAGCAGCTCGAGACAGGGTACCCACGAGCAGTACTTC. Translated: CASSSRQGTHEQYF.

This chain uses TRBV2 with TRBJ1-2, with a weak D call TRBD1 (5 bases). Germline CDR1 is SNHLY and CDR2 is FYNNEI. The length of the CDR3 is 14 residues. V gave up 3 bases and J gave up 7 bases, with 15 bases separating them. CDR3 coding DNA: TGTGCCAGCAGTGAGGTTCAGGGAGGAGTTGGCTACACCTTC. As protein: CASSEVQGGVGYTF.

The V and J genes are TRBV13 and TRBJ1-2, with D perhaps TRBD1 (5 bases). This CDR3 is 14 amino acids long. The V and J ends lost 2 bases and 4 bases respectively, with 11 bases between them. Germline-derived CDR1 and CDR2 are PRHDT and FYEKMQ (reference sequence). For the CDR3, the DNA is TGTGCCAGCAGCTTATCCAGGGTGCCCTATGGCTACACCTTC. Its translation is CASSLSRVPYGYTF.

This chain uses TRBV6-1 with TRBJ1-6; D call uncertain. CDR1 is MNHNS, CDR2 SASEGT, per germline. The CDR3 loop spans 13 amino acids. Deletions cut 2 bases from V and 7 bases from J, with 6 bases between. The CDR3: CASSEHQNSPLHF. The CDR3 DNA reads as TGTGCCAGCAGTGAACACCAAAATTCACCCCTCCACTTT.

This chain links TRBV4-3 with TRBJ1-5; D is unresolved. Between the trimmed V and J ends, which lost 0 bases and 2 bases, there was a span of 14 bases. Germline CDR1 LGHNA, CDR2 YSLEER. CDR3 length: 17 residues. In DNA form, the CDR3 reads TGCGCCAGCAGCCAAGACCTTACGAGGGTGGGCAATCAGCCCCAGCATTTT. Translating it yields CASSQDLTRVGNQPQHF.

The chain combines TRBV19 with TRBJ1-2; 8 nucleotides line up with TRBD1. The CDR3 length is 15 residues. The germline V gene has CDR1 LNHDA and CDR2 SQIVND (reference sequence). The J segment lost 0 bases and the V segment lost 9 bases, leaving 9 bases of the junction unmatched. The CDR3: CASKNLDRANYGYTF. CDR3 in DNA: TGTGCCAGCAAGAACCTGGACAGGGCTAACTATGGCTACACCTTC.

V gene TRBV5-4 combines with J gene TRBJ1-1; D gene uncertain. Trimming shortened V by 0 bases and J by 2 bases, and 8 bases separated the two germline ends. The CDR3 spans 14 residues. CDR1 is SGHNT, CDR2 YYREEE, per germline (reference sequence). CDR3 sequence: CASSLDWANTEAFF. The CDR3 DNA reads TGTGCCAGCAGCTTGGATTGGGCCAACACTGAAGCTTTCTTT. Supplemented by reference TRBV5-4 and TRBJ1-1, the full variable domain reads ETGVTQSPTHLIKTRGQQVTLRCSSQSGHNTVSWYQQALGQGPQFIFQYYREEENGRGNFPPRFSGLQFPNYSSELNVNALELDDSALYLCASSLDWANTEAFFGQGTRLTVV.

V usage is TRBV2 and J usage is TRBJ2-7; D uncertain. Trimming took off 4 bases at V and 2 bases at J, with 12 bases between the two ends. This CDR3 region has 14 residues. CDR1 is SNHLY and CDR2 is FYNNEI in the germline V gene. CDR3 residues: CASSGRGSAYEQYV. CDR3 DNA: TGTGCCAGCAGTGGGCGAGGTTCGGCCTACGAGCAGTACGTC.

In this sample, this clone turned up once. This CDR3 reads CASSEALWTQQNIQYF. CDR3 DNA: TGTGCCAGCAGTGAAGCGCTATGGACACAGCAAAACATTCAGTACTTC. The rearrangement links TRBV6-1 to TRBJ2-4, with D perhaps matching TRBD1 (5 bases). Germline-derived CDR1 and CDR2 are MNHNS and SASEGT. The V and J ends lost 0 bases and 5 bases respectively, with 14 bases between them. This CDR3 has 16 amino acids.

The chain employs TRBV5-1 and TRBJ1-2, with a weak D call TRBD1 (6 bases). The germline CDR1 and CDR2 sequences are SGHRS and YFSETQ. This CDR3 contains 16 residues. Trimming took off 1 base at V and 0 bases at J, with 13 bases between the two ends. In DNA form, the CDR3 reads TGCGCCAGCAGCTTGTCCTCCCGGGACACTAACTATGGCTACACCTTC. It translates to CASSLSSRDTNYGYTF.

The chain is built from TRBV5-4 and TRBJ1-5, with TRBD1 identical over 10 bases. The J segment lost 5 bases and the V segment lost 0 bases, leaving 5 bases of the junction unmatched. The CDR3 runs to 16 residues. Germline V lookup: CDR1 SGHNT, CDR2 YYREEE (reference sequence). CDR3: CASSLGGTGVHQPQHF. DNA for the CDR3: TGTGCCAGCAGCTTGGGCGGGACAGGGGTGCATCAGCCCCAGCATTTT.

DNA of the CDR3: TGTGCCAGCAGCTTCGCGAGCTCTGGAAACACCATATATTTT. It specifies CASSFASSGNTIYF. This chain links TRBV5-4 with TRBJ1-3; D uncertain. The CDR3 is made up of 14 amino acids. The germline V gene encodes CDR1 SGHNT and CDR2 YYREEE (reference sequence). Deletions cut 2 bases from V and 0 bases from J, with 6 bases between.

The chain employs TRBV5-1 and TRBJ2-5; 8 bases match TRBD2. CDR1 and CDR2 from the germline V gene are SGHRS and YFSETQ. This CDR3 spans 15 amino acids. The trim removed 5 bases at V and 1 base at J, leaving 7 bases unmatched. The CDR3 nucleotides read TGCGCCAGCAGGCACCCCGGGGGGGCCCAAGAGACCCAGTACTTC. Translation gives CASRHPGGAQETQYF.

This clone was observed a handful of times. This chain links TRBV10-3 with TRBJ1-4; the D is unclear. This CDR3 contains 14 residues. Germline V CDR1 and CDR2: ENHRY, SYGVKD. V was shortened by 7 bases and J by 5 bases, with 14 bases between the two germline ends. This CDR3 reads CAIKGNDLNEKLFF. The DNA of the CDR3 is TGTGCCATCAAGGGCAACGACCTCAATGAAAAACTGTTTTTT.

The chain is built from TRBV5-1 and TRBJ1-2; D unresolved. In germline, CDR1 is SGHRS, CDR2 YFSETQ. The CDR3 contains 14 residues. The V end was cut by 7 bases, the J end by 7 bases, with 20 bases between. The CDR3 here is CASAPSGGIGGYTF. CDR3 nucleotides: TGCGCCAGCGCCCCGTCAGGAGGGATCGGTGGCTACACCTTC.

This chain uses TRBV19 with TRBJ2-5; 7 bases are shared with TRBD2. The CDR3 runs 15 residues. CDR1 is LNHDA, CDR2 SQIVND, per germline (reference sequence). Germline trimming cut 7 bases from V and 1 base from J; bases unmatched to any gene: 9. CDR3 loop: CASTNAGVGQETQYF. The CDR3 DNA follows: TGTGCCAGTACCAACGCGGGGGTAGGCCAAGAGACCCAGTACTTC.

The V call is TRBV5-1, the J call TRBJ2-3; tentatively, D is TRBD1 or TRBD2 (5 bases each). CDR3 length: 15 residues. Germline loops: CDR1 SGHRS, CDR2 YFSETQ. Trimming pared 4 bases from V and 4 bases from J, leaving 16 bases between. Written as DNA, the CDR3 is TGCGCCAGCAGCCTTACGGCAGGGAGCCCAGATACGCAGTATTTT. This codes for CASSLTAGSPDTQYF.